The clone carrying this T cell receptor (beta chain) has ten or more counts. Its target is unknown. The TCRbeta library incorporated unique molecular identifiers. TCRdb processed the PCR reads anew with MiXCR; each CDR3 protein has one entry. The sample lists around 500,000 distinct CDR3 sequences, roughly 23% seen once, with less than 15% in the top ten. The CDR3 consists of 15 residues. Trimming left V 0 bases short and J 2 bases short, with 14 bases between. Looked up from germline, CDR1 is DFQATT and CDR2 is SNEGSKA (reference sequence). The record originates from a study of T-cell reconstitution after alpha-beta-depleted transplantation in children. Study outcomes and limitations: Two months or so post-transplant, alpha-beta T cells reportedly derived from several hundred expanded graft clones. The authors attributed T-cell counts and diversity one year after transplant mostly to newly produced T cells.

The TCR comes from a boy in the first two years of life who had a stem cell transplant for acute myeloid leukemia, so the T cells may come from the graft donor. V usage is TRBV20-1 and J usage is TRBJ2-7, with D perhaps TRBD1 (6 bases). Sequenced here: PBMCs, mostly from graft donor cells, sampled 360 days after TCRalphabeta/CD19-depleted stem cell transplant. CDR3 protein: CSARDPSTGTYEQYV. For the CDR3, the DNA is TGCAGTGCTAGAGACCCCTCGACAGGAACCTACGAGCAGTACGTC.